The next 19 T cell receptor beta chains were all read from a single sample in a study of T-cell memory formation after mild COVID-19. TCRdb itself ran the 5' RACE reads through MiXCR, one entry per CDR3 protein. The table lists tens of thousands of distinct CDR3 sequences, about a quarter of them singletons. Material for sequencing was PBMCs or a T cell subset sorted from them (not recorded which). These TCRs come from a man aged 18 to 30 who had mild COVID-19 (a few samples of this study predate the infection). Cell type and time point are not known.

The V call is TRBV7-2, the J call TRBJ2-6, with D tentatively TRBD1 (6 bases). V was trimmed by 5 bases and J by 0 bases, leaving 11 bases between them. The CDR3 contains 16 residues. Looked up from germline, CDR1 is SGHTA and CDR2 is FQGNSA. The CDR3 spells CASSLSRGSGANVLTF. The CDR3 nucleotides are TGTGCCAGCAGCCTATCCAGGGGCTCTGGGGCCAACGTCCTGACTTTC.

The chain is built from TRBV7-6 and TRBJ1-3, with 7 positions matching TRBD1. The length of the CDR3 is 14 residues. From germline, CDR1 is SGHVS and CDR2 FNYEAQ. Trimming took 4 bases from V and 8 from J; bases not matched to a gene: 8. The CDR3 bases are TGTGCCAGCAGCTCAAGACAGGGTGAGGACACCATATATTTT. It is translated as CASSSRQGEDTIYF. The variable domain in full, completed from reference TRBV7-6 and TRBJ1-3, reads GAGVSQSPRYKVTKRGQDVALRCDPISGHVSLYWYRQALGQGPEFLTYFNYEAQQDKSGLPNDRFSAERPEGSISTLTIQRTEQRDSAMYRCASSSRQGEDTIYFGEGSWLTVV.

This chain connects TRBV4-1 to TRBJ1-6; D gene unclear. Trimming pared 4 bases from V and 9 bases from J, leaving 10 bases between. The CDR3 is 13 residues long. Germline CDR1 reads MGHRA; CDR2 reads YSYEKL. CDR3 DNA sequence: TGCGCCAGCAGCCCCCGTCTGGGTTCACCCCTCCACTTT. This sequence encodes CASSPRLGSPLHF.

This clonotype was picked up a small number of times. The rearrangement links TRBV6-5 to TRBJ2-5; D possibly corresponds to TRBD1 (6 bases). V gave up 5 bases and J gave up 1 base, with 8 bases separating them. The CDR3 extends over 13 amino acids. From germline, CDR1 is MNHEY and CDR2 SVGAGI. The CDR3, as DNA: TGTGCCAGCAGTCCAGGGGTCCAAGAGACCCAGTACTTC. It translates to CASSPGVQETQYF.

V gene TRBV7-8 combines with J gene TRBJ2-2, with D perhaps TRBD1 (6 bases). Germline V lookup: CDR1 SGHVS, CDR2 FQNEAQ. CDR3 size: 14 residues. The V end was cut by 3 bases, the J end by 5 bases, with 10 bases between. CDR3 DNA sequence: TGTGCCAGCAGCTTCAGGGGTAAAACCGGGGAGCTGTTTTTT. Translated: CASSFRGKTGELFF.

This chain joins TRBV5-5 and TRBJ2-3; D call uncertain. Germline CDR1 SGHKS, CDR2 YYEKEE (reference sequence). The CDR3 runs to 13 residues. With 4 bases removed from V and 0 bases from J, the gap between germline ends came to 6 bases. As DNA, the CDR3 is TGTGCCAGCAGCCAGCCTAGCACAGATACGCAGTATTTT. Encoded protein: CASSQPSTDTQYF.

This clonotype occurred a few times. DNA of the CDR3: TGTGCCAGCAGCCAAGGCTTTAGGGCCCCCCTTAATCAGCCCCAGCATTTT. Translation: CASSQGFRAPLNQPQHF. The rearrangement links TRBV3-1 to TRBJ1-5; D gene uncertain. CDR1 is LGHDT, CDR2 YNNKEL, per germline (reference sequence). V lost 1 base, J lost 4 bases, and 17 bases lay in between. This CDR3 has 17 amino acids.

This clonotype was picked up a small number of times. The chain uses TRBV27 and TRBJ1-5, with TRBD1 matching 7 bases. Germline loops: CDR1 MNHEY, CDR2 SMNVEV (reference sequence). The junction had 0 bases not matched to a gene; V was cut back by 6 bases and J by 4 bases. This CDR3 has 12 residues. DNA for the CDR3: TGTGCCAGCAGACAGGGGAATCAGCCCCAGCATTTT. This codes for CASRQGNQPQHF.

A few counts support this clonotype. V and J are TRBV6-5 and TRBJ2-1; tentative D call: TRBD1 (6 bases). Between the trimmed V and J ends, which lost 2 bases and 0 bases, there was a span of 8 bases. The CDR3 has 15 residues. Germline loops: CDR1 MNHEY, CDR2 SVGAGI. CDR3 coding DNA: TGTGCCAGCAGTTACGTGGACAGCTCCTACAATGAGCAGTTCTTC. This codes for CASSYVDSSYNEQFF.

In DNA, the CDR3 is TGTGCCAGCAGCTTAGACGGTCGCCGCTGGGAAGGCTACACCTTC. Translated: CASSLDGRRWEGYTF. The J gene is TRBJ1-2, the V gene TRBV7-9; D ambiguous. Trimming left V 1 base short and J 8 bases short, with 17 bases between. Germline loops: CDR1 SEHNR, CDR2 FQNEAQ (reference sequence). This CDR3 spans 15 amino acids.

The J gene is TRBJ2-3, the V gene TRBV6-6; D might be TRBD2 (6 bases). This CDR3 contains 16 residues. V was clipped by 6 bases and J by 2 bases, with 18 bases between them. Germline CDR1 reads MNHNY; CDR2 reads SVGAGI (reference sequence). The CDR3 DNA is TGTGCCAGCAGCCCCTTGGCGGGACCTTCCACAGATACGCAGTATTTT. It codes for CASSPLAGPSTDTQYF.

This chain connects TRBV4-3 to TRBJ2-3, with D unresolved. Germline loops: CDR1 LGHNA, CDR2 YSLEER. The CDR3 has 14 residues. Deletions cut 6 bases from V and 0 bases from J, with 10 bases between. The CDR3 region is CASSETPSTDTQYF. The CDR3 DNA follows: TGCGCCAGCAGTGAGACGCCAAGCACAGATACGCAGTATTTT.

As concerns this clonotype: This may come from a read error, since a much larger clone is one base off. V usage is TRBV3-1 and J usage is TRBJ2-5; TRBD1 is a possible D gene (6 bases). Trimming took off 7 bases at V and 3 bases at J, with 12 bases between the two ends. Germline V CDR1 and CDR2: LGHDT, YNNKEL (reference sequence). This CDR3 has 13 residues. The CDR3: CASNRQDKETQYF. The CDR3 nucleotides read TGTGCCAGCAACCGACAGGACAAAGAGACCCAGTACTTC.

This chain links TRBV5-5 with TRBJ2-5; no clear D gene. Trimming shortened V by 4 bases and J by 4 bases, and 8 bases separated the two germline ends. The germline CDR1 and CDR2 sequences are SGHKS and YYEKEE (reference sequence). The CDR3 loop spans 12 amino acids. The CDR3, as DNA: TGTGCCAGCAGCCCGGGTGTAGAGACCCAGTACTTC. Its protein product is CASSPGVETQYF.

The genes are TRBV18 and TRBJ2-5, with TRBD1 as a possible D gene (5 bases). V was clipped by 1 base and J by 3 bases, with 12 bases between them. This CDR3 contains 15 residues. Germline CDR1 and CDR2: KGHSH and LQKENI. The CDR3 DNA reads TGTGCCAGCTCACCACGGGGCTCTGGGGAAGAGACCCAGTACTTC. The encoded protein is CASSPRGSGEETQYF.

The chain employs TRBV13 and TRBJ2-2; perhaps TRBD2 as D (6 bases). Trimming took off 5 bases at V and 7 bases at J, with 17 bases between the two ends. Germline assignment: CDR1 PRHDT and CDR2 FYEKMQ (reference sequence). The CDR3 loop spans 15 amino acids. The CDR3 DNA reads as TGTGCCAGCAGCCCTGGGGATAGCGGAAACGGGGAGCTGTTTTTT. Translated, it gives CASSPGDSGNGELFF.

In the case of this clonotype: Given a much more abundant clone one base away, this may be a read error. This chain connects TRBV5-4 to TRBJ2-7, with D perhaps TRBD1 (6 bases). This CDR3 is 13 amino acids long. Germline lookup yields CDR1 SGHNT and CDR2 YYREEE (reference sequence). V dropped 4 bases and J dropped 1 base, with 9 bases sitting between them. The CDR3 DNA follows: TGTGCCAGCAGCCGGGACACATCCTACGAGCAGTACTTC. It translates to CASSRDTSYEQYF.

The sample holds a few counts of this clonotype. The gene calls are TRBV5-1 and TRBJ2-1; 10 bases align to TRBD1. Germline values: CDR1 SGHRS, CDR2 YFSETQ. This CDR3 region has 15 residues. Trimming at V came to 4 bases and at J to 5 bases, leaving 6 bases not matched to a gene. In nucleotides, the CDR3 is TGCGCCAGCAGCCCAGGACAGGGGGGCCACAATGAGCAGTTCTTC. Its translation: CASSPGQGGHNEQFF.

This clonotype was observed a handful of times. V and J are TRBV12-3 or TRBV12-4 and TRBJ1-1; D might be TRBD1 (5 bases). The CDR3 length is 14 residues. Between the trimmed V and J ends, which lost 7 bases and 0 bases, there was a span of 12 bases. The CDR3 DNA is TGTGCCAGCACCCCGGGACTGATGAACACTGAAGCTTTCTTT. This translates into CASTPGLMNTEAFF.